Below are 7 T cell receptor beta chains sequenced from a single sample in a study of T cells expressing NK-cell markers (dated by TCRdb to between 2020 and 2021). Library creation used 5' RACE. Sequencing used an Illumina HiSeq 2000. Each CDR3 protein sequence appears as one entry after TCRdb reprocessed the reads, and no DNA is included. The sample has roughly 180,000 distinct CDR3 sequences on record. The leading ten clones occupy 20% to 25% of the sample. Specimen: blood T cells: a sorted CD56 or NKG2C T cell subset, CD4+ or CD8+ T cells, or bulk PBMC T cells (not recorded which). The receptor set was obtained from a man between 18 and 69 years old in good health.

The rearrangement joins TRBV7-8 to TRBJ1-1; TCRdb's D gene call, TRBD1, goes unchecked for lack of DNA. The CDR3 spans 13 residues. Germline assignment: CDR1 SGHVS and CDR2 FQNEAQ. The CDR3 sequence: CASSSTGSTEAFF.

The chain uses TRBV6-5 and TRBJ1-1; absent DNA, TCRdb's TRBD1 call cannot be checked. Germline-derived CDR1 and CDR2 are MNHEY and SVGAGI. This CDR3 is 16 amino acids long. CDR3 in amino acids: CASSYSGTGEGTEAFF.

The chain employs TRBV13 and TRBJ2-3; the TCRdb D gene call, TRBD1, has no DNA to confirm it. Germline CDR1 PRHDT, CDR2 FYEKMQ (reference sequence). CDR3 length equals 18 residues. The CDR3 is CASSFRDITRKDTDTQYF.

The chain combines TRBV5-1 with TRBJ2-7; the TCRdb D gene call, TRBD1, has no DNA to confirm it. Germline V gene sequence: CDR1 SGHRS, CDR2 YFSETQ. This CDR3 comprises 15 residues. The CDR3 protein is CASSFFGDGIYEQYF.

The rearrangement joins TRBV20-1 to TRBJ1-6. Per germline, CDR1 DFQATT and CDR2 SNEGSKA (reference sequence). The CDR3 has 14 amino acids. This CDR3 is CSASPADSLPPLHF.

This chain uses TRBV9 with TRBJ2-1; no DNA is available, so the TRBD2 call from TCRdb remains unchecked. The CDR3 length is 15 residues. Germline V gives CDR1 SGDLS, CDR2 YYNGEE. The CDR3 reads CASSVEGIAGSEQFF.

The chain's CDR3 is CASSIDGIRMGELFF. The chain has TRBV12-3 or TRBV12-4 and TRBJ1-4; lacking DNA, the TRBD1 call made by TCRdb goes unchecked. The CDR3 has 15 residues.